This T cell receptor (beta chain) was identified in a study of cytomegalovirus exposure and HLA in healthy donors. The PCR contained 60 Vbeta and 13 Jbeta primers. Method: immunoSEQ multiplex PCR; TCRdb's copy keeps in-frame clones and lacks some. The sample contains 90,000 to 120,000 clones, around 75% of which appear only once. This clone was seen once. The CDR3 runs 13 residues. Germline CDR1 is SGHTA and CDR2 is FQGTGA. The germline V and J ends were trimmed by 2 bases and 4 bases, with 8 bases remaining between them. Sequences were obtained from PBMCs. The TCR sequence derives from a male donor in good health and CMV-seropositive. J is TRBJ1-2 and V is TRBV7-3, with unresolved D. As DNA, the CDR3 is TGTGCCAGCAGCTTATCCGGGTTCTATGGCTACACCTTC. The encoded protein is CASSLSGFYGYTF.